This T cell receptor (beta chain) was obtained from a study of blood T cell repertoires in COVID-19. The CDR3 runs to 15 residues. The V end lost 5 bases, the J end lost 8 bases, and 21 bases lay between the germline ends. CDR1 is MNHEY, CDR2 SVGEGT, per germline. A few counts support this clone. Clones were sequenced by immunoSEQ multiplex PCR, and TCRdb holds only the in-frame ones, with some missing. The sample has 250,000 or so clones; approximately 82% are singletons. Sequenced sample: peripheral blood. The clonotype originates from a young man who had recovered from COVID-19. The V gene is TRBV6-2 or TRBV6-3, the J gene TRBJ1-2, with D maybe TRBD1 (6 bases). The CDR3 reads CASSQDGTPLGGYTF. The CDR3 DNA reads as TGTGCCAGCAGTCAAGACGGGACACCTCTGGGAGGCTACACCTTC.